Detailed here is one TCR beta chain. What it binds is unknown. This sample is part of a study of PD-L1 blockade in urothelial cancer. Whole-study context: Treatment start was followed by blood analysis at 3 weeks (second dose) and again at 6 weeks. Overall study findings and caveats: Durable-benefit patients showed greater tumor-associated blood clone expansion at 3 weeks. Improved survival was predicted by pretreatment blood TCR clonality below the median.

The protocol was immunoSEQ multiplex PCR, while the TCRdb copy is restricted to in-frame clones and leaves out a portion. The sample records about 100,000 clones, roughly 88% being singletons. Patient sample counts ranged from 1 to 8, pretreatment and on-treatment. The sequences come from PBMCs, collected around atezolizumab (anti-PD-L1) treatment. This sequence was found in a middle-aged man with urothelial cancer.

The CDR3 region is CAISAGTGVLANYGYTF. The CDR3 DNA follows: TGTGCCATCAGTGCCGGGACAGGGGTACTAGCTAACTATGGCTACACCTTC. The V and J genes are TRBV10-3 and TRBJ1-2, with 10 bases matching TRBD1. Germline loops: CDR1 ENHRY, CDR2 SYGVKD. V was clipped by 4 bases and J by 0 bases; unmatched bases: 8. The CDR3 runs 17 residues.